The rows below give T cell receptor beta chains drawn from one sample of a study of cytomegalovirus exposure and HLA in healthy donors. Profiled with immunoSEQ multiplex PCR; TCRdb holds only in-frame clones, not every one. This sample has 210,000 or so clones, with roughly 84% found just once. The specimen sequenced was PBMCs. These receptors were obtained from a human donor in good health. Each CDR3 is given with its conserved first and last residue.

length,J,V,CDR3
13,TRBJ2-3,TRBV28,CASKPPGTDTQYF
16,TRBJ2-3,TRBV2,CASSEAPQGSTDTQYF
17,TRBJ2-2,TRBV25-1,CASSDRGLGPNTGELFF
13,TRBJ1-2,TRBV19,CATQRKKDYGYTF
14,TRBJ2-7,TRBV10-3,CAISTGGSSYEQYF
18,TRBJ2-3,TRBV10-3,CAISESGTSGKFTDTQYF
16,TRBJ2-7,TRBV28,CASSLYRTSFSREQYF
14,TRBJ2-5,TRBV29-1,CSAGLRHPQETQYF
12,TRBJ2-2,TRBV7-9,CASSRDSGELFF
19,TRBJ2-2,TRBV5-1,CASSLYPHSDIKNTGELFF